The clone carrying this TCR beta chain was observed a handful of times. Its matching antigen is unknown. The sample belongs to a study of a mutant IDH1 vaccine in newly diagnosed glioma. Study details: Either 4-6 weeks after radiotherapy alone or alongside temozolomide, vaccination was begun. Receipt of radiotherapy, temozolomide, or both preceded the study, and most received both.

General study points: Among patients, 90% to 95% showed immune responses induced by the vaccine. Changes to the top peripheral T cell clonotypes appeared unrelated to pseudoprogression.

Only in-frame clones appear in the TCRdb table, and some are missing; sequencing was by immunoSEQ multiplex PCR. The repertoire has under 35,000 clones, around 80% of them found once; the top ten carry roughly 7.8%. This sample's time point: week 35, safety follow-up. Vaccinated patients received 300 ug of mutant IDH1 20-mer peptide per dose, with topical imiquimod. The TCR sequence derives from a man in his fifties or sixties with glioma. The sample in question was PBMCs, obtained from a glioma patient whose treatment included an IDH1 peptide vaccine.

The CDR3 region is CASSEPRGSRETQYF. CDR3 bases: TGTGCCAGCAGTGAGCCAAGGGGCAGTCGAGAGACCCAGTACTTC. V and J are TRBV6-1 and TRBJ2-5, with D maybe TRBD1 (5 bases). CDR1 MNHNS and CDR2 SASEGT come from the germline V gene. Trimming took off 3 bases at V and 4 bases at J, with 15 bases between the two ends. The CDR3 sequence is 15 residues long.